This is a list of T cell receptor beta chains from one sample in a study of cytomegalovirus exposure and HLA in healthy donors. Profiling relied on immunoSEQ multiplex PCR, and the TCRdb table lists in-frame clones only, not all of them. In the table there are fewer than 70,000 clones, 96% of which are singletons. Sequencing was carried out using PBMCs. Every receptor here comes from a man aged 18-30 years in good health and CMV-seronegative. The CDR3 runs from the conserved cysteine through the conserved F or W. D genes are given only for firm matches. Size values are once, few and many counts, or a class for expanded clones, and some rows have none.

d_call	j_call	v_call	clone_size	cdr3_nt	cdr3_aa
TRBD1	TRBJ2-1	TRBV19	once	TGTGCCACTCCGACCCGACAGGGTACCTACAATGAGCAGTTCTTC	CATPTRQGTYNEQFF
TRBD2	TRBJ2-6	TRBV6-4	-	TGTGCCAGCACCCCGGGACTAGGAGGATCTGGGGCCAACGTCCTGACTTTC	CASTPGLGGSGANVLTF
-	TRBJ1-1	TRBV30	-	TGTGCCTGTGGACAGCTCCCCGTGACTTTCTTT	CACGQLPVTFF
-	TRBJ2-7	TRBV6-1	-	TGTGCCAGCAGTGTAGGGGATTACGAGCAGTACTTC	CASSVGDYEQYF
-	TRBJ2-3	TRBV5-1	-	TGCGCCAGCAGCCCTGACTCCACAGATACGCAGTATTTT	CASSPDSTDTQYF
-	TRBJ2-1	TRBV30	-	TGTGCCGGGGACTCTAGTCCCTACAATGAGCAGTTCTTC	CAGDSSPYNEQFF
-	TRBJ2-5	TRBV15	-	TGTGCCACCAGCAGAGTGAACTACCAAGAGACCCAGTACTTC	CATSRVNYQETQYF
-	TRBJ2-5	TRBV15	-	TGTGCCACCAGCCCCGGATGGGGGACCGCAGGAGGGGTCCAAGAGACCCAGTACTTC	CATSPGWGTAGGVQETQYF
TRBD2	TRBJ2-1	TRBV19	-	TGTGCCACCCAAACTAGCGCTCTCCACTCCTACAATGAGCAGTTCTTC	CATQTSALHSYNEQFF
-	TRBJ1-1	TRBV4-1	-	TGCGCCAGCAGCCCGATGGGGAAAACAGGGAGTGAAGCTTTCTTT	CASSPMGKTGSEAFF
-	TRBJ2-3	TRBV6-4	-	TGTGCCAGCAGTGTTCAGAGCACAGATACGCAGTATTTT	CASSVQSTDTQYF
TRBD1	TRBJ2-3	TRBV6-1	-	TGTGCCAGCAGGGACAGGTATTCAGATACGCAGTATTTT	CASRDRYSDTQYF
TRBD1	TRBJ2-1	TRBV6-1	-	TGTGCCAGCAGCGAAAAAGGGACAGGGTCCCCAAAGCAGTTCTTC	CASSEKGTGSPKQFF
-	TRBJ1-2	TRBV5-3	-	TGTGCCAGAATGCTGCGGGGGCGCCACAATAACTATGGCTACACCTTC	CARMLRGRHNNYGYTF
-	TRBJ2-7	TRBV10-3	-	TGTGCCATCAGTGAGTCGGAGTACGAGCAGTACTTC	CAISESEYEQYF
-	TRBJ2-2	TRBV2	-	TGTGCCAGCAGTGAGCAGGGAATCTCCGGGGAGCTGTTTTTT	CASSEQGISGELFF
TRBD1	TRBJ2-7	TRBV11-2	-	TGTGCCAGCAGCTTAGGTGACAGGGTAGCCGAGCAGTACTTC	CASSLGDRVAEQYF
-	TRBJ2-1	TRBV6-1	-	TGTGCCAGCAGTGACTCACTAGTGAAGCAGTTCTTC	CASSDSLVKQFF
-	TRBJ2-4	TRBV28	-	TGTGCCAGCAGTCCCCGACAGGGTCGTCGGAGGGGGTACTTC	CASSPRQGRRRGYF
TRBD2	TRBJ2-7	TRBV9	-	TGTGCCAGCAGCGCCACTAGCGGAGTGACCTACGAGCAGTACTTC	CASSATSGVTYEQYF
TRBD1	TRBJ2-7	TRBV9	-	TGTGCCAGCAGCGTCCAAGCGGGACAGGGACTGTGGGAGCAGTACTTC	CASSVQAGQGLWEQYF